A selection of T cell receptor beta chains follows, all from one sample in a study of CD8+ T cells in alopecia areata. Only in-frame clones appear in the TCRdb table, and some are missing; sequencing was by immunoSEQ multiplex PCR. This sample yields some 180,000 clones, of which about 53% are seen a single time; more than 10% belongs to the top ten. The sample consisted of CD8+ T cells sorted from blood, taken at week 24, from a patient treated with tofacitinib. These receptors were obtained from a human donor with alopecia areata. CDR3s include the opening cysteine and the closing phenylalanine or tryptophan. A D gene is named only where the DNA matches it firmly. Size is omitted from some rows. Given values are once, few, many or a class for expanded clones.

cdr3_nt cdr3_aa d_call clone_size j_call v_call
TGCGCCAGCAGTCCAAAGGGAGGTTTTGTGAACACTGAAGCTTTCTTT CASSPKGGFVNTEAFF NA NA TRBJ1-1 TRBV4-1
TGTGCCAGCAGCTTAGGCCCGGGGGGTGGCTACACCTTC CASSLGPGGGYTF NA NA TRBJ1-2 TRBV7-2
TGTGCCACCAGCAGTCAACGGGCTCGCGAGCAGTACTTC CATSSQRAREQYF NA NA TRBJ2-7 TRBV15
TGTGCCAGTAGTATAGGCCCTAGACCTCAGCCCCAGCATTTT CASSIGPRPQPQHF NA NA TRBJ1-5 TRBV19
TGCGCCAGCAGCTTACCTCTAGCGGGGGGACGAGATACGCAGTATTTT CASSLPLAGGRDTQYF TRBD2 NA TRBJ2-3 TRBV5-1
TGTGCCAGCAGTTTAGGGGGACAAGAAGATACGCAGTATTTT CASSLGGQEDTQYF NA NA TRBJ2-3 TRBV27
TGCAGCGTGTGGACTAGCATTGGGGAGCTGTTTTTT CSVWTSIGELFF TRBD2 NA TRBJ2-2 TRBV29-1
TGCAGCGCTGGACAGGGAACTACTAATGAAAAACTGTTTTTT CSAGQGTTNEKLFF TRBD1 few TRBJ1-4 TRBV29-1
TGTGCCTGCGCAGGACAGGGAGGTGGCTACACCTTC CACAGQGGGYTF TRBD1 few TRBJ1-2 TRBV30
TGTGCCAGCAGACAGGAAGGAGCCAAAAACATTCAGTACTTC CASRQEGAKNIQYF NA NA TRBJ2-4 TRBV11-2
TGTGCCACCTATTTCGGGGGCGCGAACACCGGGGAGCTGTTTTTT CATYFGGANTGELFF NA few TRBJ2-2 TRBV25-1
TGTGCCAGCAGCGTAGGTGACAGGGCAGGGACTGAAGCTTTCTTT CASSVGDRAGTEAFF TRBD1 few TRBJ1-1 TRBV9
TGTGCCAGCAGCCCCCCCTCCGGGGGGAGCACAGATACGCAGTATTTT CASSPPSGGSTDTQYF TRBD2 NA TRBJ2-3 TRBV7-9
TGTGCCAGCAGCGTAAGAGGATGGAACACTGAAGCTTTCTTT CASSVRGWNTEAFF NA many TRBJ1-1 TRBV9
TGCGCCAGCAGCTTGGGAGAGGCCCAGTACTTC CASSLGEAQYF NA NA TRBJ2-5 TRBV5-1
TGTGCCAGCAGCTTGGGAGGATATTATGGCTACACCTTC CASSLGGYYGYTF NA few TRBJ1-2 TRBV5-6
TGTGCCAGCAGCGAAGGACAGGGACCTTATGGCTACACCTTC CASSEGQGPYGYTF TRBD1 NA TRBJ1-2 TRBV6-4
TGTGCCTGGAGTCCGTTAGCGGGGGCATACAATGAGCAGTTCTTC CAWSPLAGAYNEQFF TRBD2 few TRBJ2-1 TRBV30
TGCGCCAGCAGCCAAGATTTGGGGGTTGAGACCCAGTACTTC CASSQDLGVETQYF NA NA TRBJ2-5 TRBV4-3
TGCGCCAGCAGCCAAGAGCTCCCAGATACGCAGTATTTT CASSQELPDTQYF NA NA TRBJ2-3 TRBV4-1
TGTGCCATCAGTGAGCCTGACCGGGACCCCGCCAAGCATTTT CAISEPDRDPAKHF NA few TRBJ1-5 TRBV10-3
TGCGCCAGCAGTCCCGGGCCAGGGTACGAGCAGTACTTC CASSPGPGYEQYF NA NA TRBJ2-7 TRBV5-1
TGTGCCAGCAGCGCCGTTAGGAGGGCTAGCACAGATACGCAGTATTTT CASSAVRRASTDTQYF NA once TRBJ2-3 TRBV9
TGTGCCAGCAGTCTCGGACAGGAGGTCTACGAGCAGTACTTC CASSLGQEVYEQYF TRBD1 few TRBJ2-7 TRBV2
TGCGCCAGCAGCCAAGATGGGACTAGCGGGGAAGAACAGTTCTTC CASSQDGTSGEEQFF TRBD2 NA TRBJ2-1 TRBV4-3
TGTGCCAGCAGCTTAGCGAGCGGGTGGACCAAAGGCACTGAAGCTTTCTTT CASSLASGWTKGTEAFF NA once TRBJ1-1 TRBV7-8
TGTGCCAGCAGCTTAGCTCTAGCGGGGGAGCAGTTCTTC CASSLALAGEQFF TRBD2 NA TRBJ2-1 TRBV13